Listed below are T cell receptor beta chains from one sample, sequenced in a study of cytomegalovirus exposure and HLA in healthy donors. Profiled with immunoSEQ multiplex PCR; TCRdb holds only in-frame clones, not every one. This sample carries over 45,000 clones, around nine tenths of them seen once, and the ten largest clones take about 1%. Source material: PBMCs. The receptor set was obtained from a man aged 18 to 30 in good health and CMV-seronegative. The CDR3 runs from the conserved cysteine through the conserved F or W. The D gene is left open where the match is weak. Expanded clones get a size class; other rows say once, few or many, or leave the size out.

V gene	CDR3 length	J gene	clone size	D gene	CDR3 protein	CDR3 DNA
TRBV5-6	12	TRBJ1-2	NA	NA	CASSVGLEGYTF	TGTGCCAGCAGCGTGGGACTGGAAGGCTACACCTTC
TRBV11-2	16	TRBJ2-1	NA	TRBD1	CASSWGNRGLYNEQFF	TGTGCCAGCAGCTGGGGCAACAGGGGGCTTTACAATGAGCAGTTCTTC
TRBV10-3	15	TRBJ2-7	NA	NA	CAISESGQGRAEQYF	TGTGCCATCAGTGAGTCAGGGCAGGGTAGGGCCGAGCAGTACTTC
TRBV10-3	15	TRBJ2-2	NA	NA	CAISKNVENTGELFF	TGTGCCATCTCTAAAAACGTTGAAAACACCGGGGAGCTGTTTTTT
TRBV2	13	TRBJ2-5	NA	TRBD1	CASRHRGEETQYF	TGTGCCAGCAGGCACAGGGGGGAAGAGACCCAGTACTTC
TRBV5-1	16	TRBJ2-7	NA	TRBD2	CASSSRIAGGTYEQYF	TGCGCCAGCAGCTCCCGGATAGCGGGTGGTACCTACGAGCAGTACTTC
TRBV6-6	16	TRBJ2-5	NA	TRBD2	CASSYGASGIQETQYF	TGTGCCAGCAGTTACGGGGCTAGCGGGATCCAAGAGACCCAGTACTTC
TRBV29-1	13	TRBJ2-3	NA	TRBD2	CSVDSTSKDTQYF	TGCAGCGTTGATTCGACTAGCAAGGATACGCAGTATTTT
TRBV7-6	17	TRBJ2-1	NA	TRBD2	CASSPRTSGPPYNEQFF	TGTGCCAGCAGCCCTCGGACTAGCGGGCCTCCTTACAATGAGCAGTTCTTC
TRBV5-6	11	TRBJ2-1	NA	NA	CASSLGQWQFF	TGTGCCAGCAGCTTGGGGCAGTGGCAGTTCTTC
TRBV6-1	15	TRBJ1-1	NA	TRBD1	CASIKRGTENTEAFF	TGTGCCAGCATCAAAAGGGGGACAGAGAACACTGAAGCTTTCTTT
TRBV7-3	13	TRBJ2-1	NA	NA	CASRPTPGNEQFF	TGTGCCAGCAGGCCTACCCCGGGCAATGAGCAGTTCTTC
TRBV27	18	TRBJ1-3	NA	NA	CASSPLPVGGAGGNTIYF	TGTGCCAGCAGCCCACTCCCGGTCGGAGGGGCAGGTGGAAACACCATATATTTT
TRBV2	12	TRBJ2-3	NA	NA	CASKQFTDTQYF	TGTGCCAGCAAACAATTCACAGATACGCAGTATTTT
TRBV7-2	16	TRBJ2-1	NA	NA	CASSLDGRGSYNEQFF	TGTGCCAGCAGCTTAGATGGACGGGGGTCCTACAATGAGCAGTTCTTC
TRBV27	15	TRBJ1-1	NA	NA	CASSLLGGVVTEAFF	TGTGCCAGCAGTTTACTAGGGGGGGTCGTGACTGAAGCTTTCTTT
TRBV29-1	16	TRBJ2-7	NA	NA	CSAWTDLHGSSYEQYF	TGCAGCGCCTGGACAGATCTACATGGGAGCTCCTACGAGCAGTACTTC
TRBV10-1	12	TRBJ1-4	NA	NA	CASSESNRVLFF	TGCGCCAGCAGTGAATCCAACAGGGTCCTGTTTTTT
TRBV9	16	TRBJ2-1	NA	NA	CASSARGEGYDNEQFF	TGTGCCAGCAGCGCACGTGGTGAGGGCTACGACAATGAGCAGTTCTTC
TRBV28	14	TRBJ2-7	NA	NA	CASSQDPAGGEQYF	TGTGCCAGCAGCCAGGACCCGGCCGGGGGCGAGCAGTACTTC
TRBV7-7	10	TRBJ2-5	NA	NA	CASSPRPRYF	TGTGCTAGCAGTCCTCGCCCGAGGTACTTC
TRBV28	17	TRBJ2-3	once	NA	CASTPPGLFLSTDTQYF	TGTGCCAGCACTCCACCGGGACTCTTCTTAAGCACAGATACGCAGTATTTT
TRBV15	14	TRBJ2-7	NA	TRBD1	CATSRGKDRAEQYF	TGTGCCACCAGCAGAGGGAAAGACAGGGCCGAGCAGTACTTC
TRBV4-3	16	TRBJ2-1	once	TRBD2	CASSQDLSGSYNEQFF	TGCGCCAGCAGCCAAGATCTCAGCGGGAGTTACAATGAGCAGTTCTTC
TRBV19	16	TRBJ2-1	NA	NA	CASSIATGHSYNEQFF	TGTGCCAGTAGTATCGCCACAGGGCACAGCTACAATGAGCAGTTCTTC
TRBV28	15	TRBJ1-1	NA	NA	CASSLGRAMNTEAFF	TGTGCCAGCAGTTTAGGTCGTGCGATGAACACTGAAGCTTTCTTT
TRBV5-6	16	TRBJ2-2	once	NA	CASMERGRGTTGELFF	TGTGCCAGCATGGAGAGAGGACGGGGAACTACCGGGGAGCTGTTTTTT
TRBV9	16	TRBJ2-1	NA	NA	CASSIPRTTPYNEQFF	TGTGCCAGCAGCATCCCCCGGACTACCCCCTACAATGAGCAGTTCTTC
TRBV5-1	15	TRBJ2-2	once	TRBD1	CASRTGGVRTGELFF	TGCGCCAGCAGAACAGGGGGCGTTCGGACCGGGGAGCTGTTTTTT
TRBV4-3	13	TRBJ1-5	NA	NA	CASSQDTGSPHHF	TGCGCCAGCAGCCAAGATACAGGGAGCCCGCATCATTTT
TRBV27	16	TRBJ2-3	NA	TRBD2	CASSLRWTSGTDTQYF	TGTGCCAGCAGTTTACGATGGACTAGCGGCACAGATACGCAGTATTTT
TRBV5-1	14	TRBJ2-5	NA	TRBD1	CASTRQGTQETQYF	TGCGCCAGCACCCGACAGGGGACCCAAGAGACCCAGTACTTC
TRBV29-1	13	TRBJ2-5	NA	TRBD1	CSVGQGVRETQYF	TGCAGCGTGGGACAGGGGGTACGGGAGACCCAGTACTTC